One sample yielded the 30 T cell receptor beta chains listed below, sequenced in a study of T cells in Graves' hyperthyroidism and ophthalmopathy. Amplification of TCR beta CDR3 regions was performed using RNA transcripts as template. In the first-round RT-PCR of the TCR CDR3, the HTBI primer set was used. Each CDR3 protein gets one entry after TCRdb re-called the multiplex PCR reads with MiXCR. The repertoire holds approximately 430,000 distinct CDR3 sequences, approximately 14% seen once, with less than 15% in the top ten. Sample: blood. These receptors all come from a man aged 18-30 years with Graves' ophthalmopathy.

Many counts were recorded for this clonotype. V usage is TRBV7-8 and J usage is TRBJ2-7, with D tentatively TRBD1 (5 bases). V was cut by 2 bases and J by 7 bases, with 6 bases left in between. CDR1 is SGHVS and CDR2 is FQNEAQ in the germline V gene. The CDR3 sequence is 11 residues long. The CDR3 sequence is CASSLKGEQYF. In DNA form, the CDR3 reads TGTGCCAGCAGCTTAAAGGGGGAGCAGTACTTC.

The rearrangement uses TRBV4-1 and TRBJ2-7; D not certain. Germline assignment: CDR1 MGHRA and CDR2 YSYEKL. The CDR3 covers 15 residues. Trimming took off 0 bases at V and 6 bases at J, with 15 bases between the two ends. CDR3: CASSQEWVSNLEQYF. CDR3 nucleotides: TGCGCCAGCAGCCAAGAATGGGTTTCTAATCTCGAGCAGTACTTC.

This clonotype was counted at least ten times. The chain has TRBV12-3 or TRBV12-4 and TRBJ1-2, with D maybe TRBD1 (6 bases). CDR3 length: 13 amino acids. V lost 6 bases, J lost 4 bases, and 12 bases lay in between. The CDR3 bases are TGTGCCAGCAGCCCTACAGGGCCCTATGGCTACACCTTC. Translation gives CASSPTGPYGYTF.

The chain is built from TRBV12-3 or TRBV12-4 and TRBJ2-2; TRBD1 is a possible D gene (5 bases). The CDR3 sequence is 13 residues long. V dropped 8 bases and J dropped 7 bases, with 14 bases sitting between them. CDR3 protein: CASSQGKGGELFF. DNA for the CDR3: TGTGCCAGCTCCCAGGGCAAGGGCGGGGAGCTGTTTTTT.

Notes on this clonotype: It may be a read error: a sequence one base away is much more abundant. The genes are TRBV9 and TRBJ2-3, with 7 bases fitting TRBD1. Germline lookup yields CDR1 SGDLS and CDR2 YYNGEE. There are 17 residues in the CDR3. DNA for the CDR3: TGTACCAGCAGCGTAGAGGGCCTGACAGGGCCGTGGGATACGCAGTATTTT. This gives the protein CTSSVEGLTGPWDTQYF.

V is TRBV28 and J is TRBJ1-6, with TRBD1 identical over 8 bases. Per germline, CDR1 MDHEN and CDR2 SYDVKM. J lost 7 bases, V lost 5 bases, and 7 bases had no gene match. The CDR3 spans 15 residues. In DNA, the CDR3 is TGTGCCAGCAGTGTCTTGGGACAGGAAAATTCACCCCTCCACTTT. Translated, it gives CASSVLGQENSPLHF.

This rearrangement joins TRBV5-4 to TRBJ2-7, with 7 bases lining up with TRBD1. This CDR3 contains 15 residues. J lost 2 bases, V lost 0 bases, and 5 bases had no gene match. In germline, CDR1 is SGHNT, CDR2 YYREEE (reference sequence). CDR3 DNA sequence: TGTGCCAGCAGCTTGGCGAGGGGGCGGGCCTACGAGCAGTACTTC. It specifies CASSLARGRAYEQYF.

On this clonotype itself: This may be a read error, as it is one base from a much larger clone. J is TRBJ2-1 and V is TRBV7-9; D ambiguous. TRBJ2-7 matches the DNA end more closely, so the J call is doubtful. Germline V lookup: CDR1 SEHNR, CDR2 FQNEAQ (reference sequence). The CDR3 loop spans 13 amino acids. CDR3 nucleotide sequence: TGTGCCAGCAGCTTAAGTAGCCCCAATGAGCAGTACTTC. Amino acids: CASSLSSPNEQYF.

V and J are TRBV19 and TRBJ1-5; D is uncertain. The CDR3 covers 13 residues. CDR1 and CDR2 from the germline V gene are LNHDA and SQIVND (reference sequence). Trimming cost V 2 bases and J 8 bases, with 10 bases left between them. CDR3 in DNA: TGTGCCAGTAGTATATCCCTTGAGGAGCCCCAGCATTTT. It translates to CASSISLEEPQHF.

The chain has TRBV24-1 and TRBJ2-3, with TRBD2 matching 10 bases. The CDR3 totals 17 residues. The J segment lost 1 base and the V segment lost 5 bases, leaving 8 bases of the junction unmatched. Germline V CDR1 and CDR2: KGHDR, SFDVKD. The CDR3 is CATSALTGTSGTDTQYF. In DNA form, the CDR3 reads TGTGCCACCAGTGCGTTGACCGGGACTAGCGGCACAGATACGCAGTATTTT.

The gene calls are TRBV24-1 and TRBJ2-5; 10 bases match TRBD1. This CDR3 spans 16 amino acids. CDR1 and CDR2 from the germline V gene are KGHDR and SFDVKD. The trim removed 1 base at V and 2 bases at J, leaving 3 bases unmatched. CDR3 region: CATSDFGTGDQETQYF. In DNA, the CDR3 is TGTGCCACCAGTGATTTTGGGACAGGGGATCAAGAGACCCAGTACTTC.

There are many counts of this clonotype. This chain uses TRBV2 with TRBJ1-5; D is perhaps TRBD1 (6 bases). The length of the CDR3 is 19 residues. V dropped 5 bases and J dropped 1 base, with 24 bases sitting between them. Germline loops: CDR1 SNHLY, CDR2 FYNNEI. The chain's CDR3 is CASSQLGQGLRASNQPQHF. CDR3 nucleotide sequence: TGTGCCAGCAGTCAACTTGGGCAGGGGCTGAGAGCGAGCAATCAGCCCCAGCATTTT.

This clonotype was found many times. The chain joins TRBV5-1 to TRBJ1-1; D gene ambiguous. The CDR3 totals 14 residues. Germline CDR1 and CDR2: SGHRS and YFSETQ. Trimming removed 4 bases from V and 1 base from J, with 11 bases in between. Written as DNA, the CDR3 is TGCGCCAGCAGCGTCGATCCAGCGAACACTGAAGCTTTCTTT. Protein sequence: CASSVDPANTEAFF.

This rearrangement joins TRBV20-1 to TRBJ1-2, with D hard to call. CDR1 is DFQATT and CDR2 is SNEGSKA in the germline V gene (reference sequence). The CDR3 runs 14 residues. The V end lost 4 bases, the J end lost 0 bases, and 12 bases lay between the germline ends. In DNA form, the CDR3 reads TGCAGTGCTACTACAATGGCGTCTAACTATGGCTACACCTTC. Protein: CSATTMASNYGYTF.

This clonotype was seen at least ten times. The J gene is TRBJ2-1, the V gene TRBV13; D might be TRBD1 or TRBD2, each matching 5 bases. CDR3 size: 16 residues. V lost 1 base, J lost 0 bases, and 10 bases lay in between. Per the germline V gene, CDR1 is PRHDT and CDR2 is FYEKMQ (reference sequence). In nucleotides, the CDR3 is TGTGCCAGCAGCTTAGCTTGGGGGAACTCCTACAATGAGCAGTTCTTC. Amino acids: CASSLAWGNSYNEQFF.

In this sample, this clonotype turned up a few times. This chain uses TRBV2 with TRBJ2-2; D not certain. The CDR3 has 12 residues. Trimming removed 7 bases at V and 6 bases at J, with 9 bases between. Germline CDR1 SNHLY, CDR2 FYNNEI. CDR3 amino acids: CASTRWAGELFF. The CDR3 bases are TGTGCCAGCACCCGATGGGCCGGGGAGCTGTTTTTT.

This clonotype was counted many times. CDR3 loop: CASSQDPQLLYGYTF. The CDR3 bases are TGTGCCAGCAGCCAAGATCCGCAGCTCCTCTATGGCTACACCTTC. The rearrangement joins TRBV3-1 to TRBJ1-2; D is undetermined. Trimming left V 0 bases short and J 4 bases short, with 12 bases between. The CDR3 is made up of 15 amino acids. CDR1 and CDR2 from the germline V gene are LGHDT and YNNKEL (reference sequence).

This clonotype was observed at least ten times. The J gene is TRBJ2-7, the V gene TRBV9; TRBD2 aligns across 9 bases. CDR1 is SGDLS and CDR2 is YYNGEE in the germline V gene. This CDR3 comprises 17 residues. V was pared by 1 base and J by 2 bases, with 10 bases of the junction left unmatched. CDR3 sequence (DNA): TGTGCCAGCAGCGTATCCCGACTAGCGGACGATACCTACGAGCAGTACTTC. This codes for CASSVSRLADDTYEQYF.

This clonotype showed up just a few times. This chain uses TRBV20-1 with TRBJ2-3; D ambiguous. Germline CDR1 is DFQATT and CDR2 is SNEGSKA (reference sequence). The CDR3 totals 11 residues. V was clipped by 3 bases and J by 6 bases, with 7 bases between them. DNA of the CDR3: TGCAGTGCTAGGCGGTACGATACGCAGTATTTT. It specifies CSARRYDTQYF.

In this sample, this clonotype turned up a few times. The rearrangement links TRBV18 to TRBJ1-2; the D is unclear. The CDR3 spans 15 residues. V dropped 2 bases and J dropped 6 bases, with 16 bases sitting between them. Germline assignment: CDR1 KGHSH and CDR2 LQKENI. The CDR3 loop reads CASSPLVTTADGYTF. Here the CDR3 DNA reads TGTGCCAGCTCACCATTAGTGACGACCGCTGATGGCTACACCTTC.

This clonotype was picked up a small number of times. The CDR3 DNA follows: TGTGCCAGCAGCGCACGGACCGGGCCCCACGAGCAGTACTTC. Protein product: CASSARTGPHEQYF. The chain combines TRBV11-3 with TRBJ2-7; D gene unclear. Germline CDR1 is SGHNT and CDR2 is YENEEA. Trimming took off 5 bases at V and 5 bases at J, with 16 bases between the two ends. The CDR3 covers 14 residues. Filled out from reference TRBV11-3 and TRBJ2-7, the complete variable domain reads EAGVVQSPRYKIIEKKQPVAFWCNPISGHNTLYWYLQNLGQGPELLIRYENEEAVDDSQLPKDRFSAERLKGVDSTLKIQPAELGDSAVYLCASSARTGPHEQYFGPGTRLTVT.

Ten or more counts support this clonotype. This chain joins TRBV10-3 and TRBJ2-7, with D possibly matching TRBD2 (5 bases). This CDR3 region has 13 residues. Germline lookup yields CDR1 ENHRY and CDR2 SYGVKD. Trimming shortened V by 6 bases and J by 6 bases, and 15 bases separated the two germline ends. This chain's CDR3 is CAISPLVGGEQYF. As DNA, the CDR3 is TGTGCCATCAGCCCCCTAGTCGGAGGCGAGCAGTACTTC.

The chain combines TRBV19 with TRBJ1-6, with D maybe TRBD1 (5 bases). Germline values: CDR1 LNHDA, CDR2 SQIVND (reference sequence). This CDR3 region has 14 residues. V was pared by 5 bases and J by 6 bases, with 11 bases between. DNA for the CDR3: TGTGCCAGTAGTTGGGACCCTCGTAATTCACCCCTCCACTTT. It codes for CASSWDPRNSPLHF.

This clonotype was counted a few times. The V and J genes are TRBV7-6 and TRBJ2-5; TRBD1 matches at 9 bases. V gave up 4 bases and J gave up 2 bases; unmatched junction bases: 23. CDR3 length: 21 residues. Germline V gene lookup returns CDR1 SGHVS and CDR2 FNYEAQ. CDR3 bases: TGTGCCAGCAGCTCCCCCCCCCGGGACAGGGCTTCTGGTGGGCTGCAAGAGACCCAGTACTTC. Residues: CASSSPPRDRASGGLQETQYF.

This clonotype has more than one count but fewer than ten. The V gene is TRBV29-1, the J gene TRBJ2-3; tentative D call: TRBD2 (5 bases). The CDR3 length is 16 residues. CDR1 and CDR2 from the germline V gene are SQVTM and ANQGSEA. V was shortened by 3 bases and J by 0 bases, with 16 bases between the two germline ends. The CDR3: CSVDATIRTSTDTQYF. Here the CDR3 DNA reads TGCAGCGTTGACGCCACCATCCGGACTAGCACAGATACGCAGTATTTT.

The sample holds a few counts of this clonotype. The V gene is TRBV11-3, the J gene TRBJ2-2; D may be TRBD2 (7 bases). V was pared by 1 base and J by 7 bases, with 16 bases between. Germline lookup yields CDR1 SGHNT and CDR2 YENEEA. There are 16 residues in the CDR3. As DNA, the CDR3 is TGTGCCAGCAGCTTAGCTGCGGGGGCCCCTGGCGGGGAGCTGTTTTTT. It yields the protein CASSLAAGAPGGELFF.

The chain joins TRBV27 to TRBJ1-2; D remains unclear. This CDR3 spans 16 amino acids. CDR1 is MNHEY, CDR2 SMNVEV, per germline (reference sequence). V was pared by 0 bases and J by 5 bases, with 16 bases between. The CDR3 is CASSLSLPGIGYGYTF. The CDR3 DNA reads as TGTGCCAGCAGTTTATCTCTACCCGGGATCGGGTATGGCTACACCTTC.

This clonotype was picked up many times. The rearrangement links TRBV20-1 to TRBJ2-3; possible D gene TRBD1, 6 bases. The CDR3 has 14 residues. Germline V gene sequence: CDR1 DFQATT, CDR2 SNEGSKA (reference sequence). The V gene lost 5 bases and the J gene lost 0 bases, with 12 bases spanning the gap. Written as DNA, the CDR3 is TGCAGTGCTGCTCTAGGGGGAAGCACAGATACGCAGTATTTT. Its translation: CSAALGGSTDTQYF.

The chain recombines TRBV7-9 with TRBJ1-6; TRBD1 agrees at 8 bases. The CDR3 is made up of 18 amino acids. Trimming cost V 0 bases and J 12 bases; bases outside gene matches: 16. Germline V gene data show CDR1 as SEHNR and CDR2 as FQNEAQ (reference sequence). CDR3 sequence: CASSLAPTGGRGQVPLHF. The CDR3 DNA reads as TGTGCCAGCAGCTTAGCCCCGACTGGTGGCAGGGGGCAGGTACCCCTCCACTTT.

This clonotype has at least ten counts. This rearrangement joins TRBV7-9 to TRBJ2-3; a weak D match, TRBD1 (6 bases). Trimming cost V 5 bases and J 1 base, with 19 bases left between them. CDR3 length: 17 residues. Germline V lookup: CDR1 SEHNR, CDR2 FQNEAQ (reference sequence). CDR3 sequence reads: CASSAGQLTRGTDTQYF. In DNA, the CDR3 is TGTGCCAGCAGCGCAGGACAGCTCACCCGGGGCACAGATACGCAGTATTTT.